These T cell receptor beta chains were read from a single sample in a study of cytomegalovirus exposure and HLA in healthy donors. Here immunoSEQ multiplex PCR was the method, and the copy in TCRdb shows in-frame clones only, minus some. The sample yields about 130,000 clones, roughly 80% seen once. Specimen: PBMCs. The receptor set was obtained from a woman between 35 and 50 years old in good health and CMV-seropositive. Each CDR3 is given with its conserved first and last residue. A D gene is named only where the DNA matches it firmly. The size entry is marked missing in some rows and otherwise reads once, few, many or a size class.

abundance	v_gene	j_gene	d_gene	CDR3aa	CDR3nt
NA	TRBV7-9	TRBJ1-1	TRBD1	CASSLGQGAVNTEAFF	TGTGCCAGCAGCTTAGGACAGGGGGCAGTGAACACTGAAGCTTTCTTT
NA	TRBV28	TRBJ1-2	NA	CASSLRGIKTGNYGYTF	TGTGCCAGCAGTTTAAGGGGGATAAAGACTGGTAACTATGGCTACACCTTC
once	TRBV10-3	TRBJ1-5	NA	CAISGSNRDTSNQPQHF	TGTGCCATCAGTGGGAGTAACAGGGACACGAGCAATCAGCCCCAGCATTTT
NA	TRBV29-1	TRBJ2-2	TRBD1	CSVIQGAVGTGELFF	TGCAGCGTTATACAGGGGGCGGTTGGCACCGGGGAGCTGTTTTTT
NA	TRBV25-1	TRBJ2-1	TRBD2	CASSTPGGEQFF	TGTGCCAGCAGTACCCCGGGAGGTGAGCAGTTCTTC
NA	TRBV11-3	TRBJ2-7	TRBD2	CASSLGVGLAVGDEQYF	TGTGCCAGCAGCTTGGGTGTGGGACTAGCGGTTGGGGACGAGCAGTACTTC
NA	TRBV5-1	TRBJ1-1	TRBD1	CASSPQGAAEAFF	TGCGCCAGCAGCCCCCAGGGGGCGGCTGAAGCTTTCTTT
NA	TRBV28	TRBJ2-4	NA	CASSLHPGKNIQYF	TGTGCCAGCAGTCTACATCCGGGGAAAAACATTCAGTACTTC
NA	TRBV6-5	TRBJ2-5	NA	CASSYGGSKETQYF	TGTGCCAGCAGTTACGGAGGGTCGAAAGAGACCCAGTACTTC
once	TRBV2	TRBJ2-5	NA	CASSDRGLTTWYF	TGTGCCAGCAGTGATAGGGGGTTGACTACCTGGTACTTC
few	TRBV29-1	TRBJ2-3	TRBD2	CSAAGGEADTQYF	TGCAGCGCAGCGGGAGGGGAGGCAGATACGCAGTATTTT